This T cell receptor (beta chain) appears in the sequencing data of a study of OX40 agonist ivuxolimab in advanced cancers. The wider study: Patients were treated with intravenous ivuxolimab, dosed at 0.01 to 10 mg/kg and infused every 2 weeks.

For this clone: What it recognizes is unknown.

Using immunoSEQ multiplex PCR, the repertoire was profiled, and TCRdb retains in-frame clones only, with some absent. Here the sample spans tens of thousands of clones, 80% to 95% being singletons. Study-level findings and limits: The study observed clonal expansion of CD4+ and CD8+ blood T cells by week 6 at 0.1 to 3.0 mg/kg.

The clonotype originates from an adult with an advanced solid tumor such as melanoma, head and neck, liver or kidney cancer. The input for sequencing was CD4+ or CD8+ T cells sorted from blood, taken in a trial of the OX40 agonist ivuxolimab.

The CDR3 DNA is TGTGCCAGCAGTGAATGGGTGAACACCGGGGAGCTGTTTTTT. Encoded protein: CASSEWVNTGELFF. The chain couples TRBV2 to TRBJ2-2; D unclear. The CDR3 has 14 amino acids. Trimming cost V 2 bases and J 1 base, with 5 bases left between them. Germline assignment: CDR1 SNHLY and CDR2 FYNNEI.